This is a list of T cell receptor beta chains from one sample in a study of T cells after somatic rescue of genetic block. Clones were sequenced by immunoSEQ multiplex PCR, and TCRdb holds only the in-frame ones, with some missing. The data hold 65,000 to 70,000 clones, with roughly nine tenths observed a single time. The sequenced material came from peripheral blood mononuclear cells (PBMCs). Source of these receptors: a man aged 40-50 years. The CDR3 runs from the conserved cysteine through the conserved F or W. Each record gives: D gene, J gene, clone size, V gene, CDR3 DNA, CDR3 protein. The D gene is left open where the match is weak. Rows may omit the clone size; those that give it use once, few, many or a size class.

D gene: TRBD2; J gene: TRBJ2-7; clone size: once; V gene: TRBV11-3; CDR3 DNA: TGTGCCAGCAGCTTAGGGACTAGCGGACCCTACGAGCAGTACTTC; CDR3 protein: CASSLGTSGPYEQYF
D gene: NA; J gene: TRBJ2-1; clone size: NA; V gene: TRBV27; CDR3 DNA: TGTGCCAGCAGTTTATCGCCCAGCCATGAGCAGTTCTTC; CDR3 protein: CASSLSPSHEQFF
D gene: NA; J gene: TRBJ2-1; clone size: NA; V gene: TRBV7-8; CDR3 DNA: TGTGCCAGCAGCACGGGACAACTTTACAATGAGCAGTTCTTC; CDR3 protein: CASSTGQLYNEQFF
D gene: TRBD1; J gene: TRBJ1-2; clone size: NA; V gene: TRBV7-6; CDR3 DNA: TGTGCCAGCAGCTTGGCCCACAGAGGGACAGATGGCTACACCTTC; CDR3 protein: CASSLAHRGTDGYTF
D gene: TRBD1; J gene: TRBJ2-7; clone size: once; V gene: TRBV4-1; CDR3 DNA: TGCGCCAGCAGCCACGGACAGGGGATGGACGAGCAGTACTTC; CDR3 protein: CASSHGQGMDEQYF
D gene: NA; J gene: TRBJ2-2; clone size: NA; V gene: TRBV11-2; CDR3 DNA: TGTGCCAGCAGCTTAGGCCACAGGGTACTAGCGACTTTAACCGGGGAGCTGTTTTTT; CDR3 protein: CASSLGHRVLATLTGELFF
D gene: NA; J gene: TRBJ1-4; clone size: once; V gene: TRBV7-2; CDR3 DNA: TGTGCCAGCAGGGGAGGGGGGGCCCGTGAAAAACTGTTTTTT; CDR3 protein: CASRGGGAREKLFF
D gene: NA; J gene: TRBJ2-3; clone size: NA; V gene: TRBV7-2; CDR3 DNA: TGTGCCAGCAGCTTAAATGTACTCGCGACAGATACGCAGTATTTT; CDR3 protein: CASSLNVLATDTQYF
D gene: NA; J gene: TRBJ1-2; clone size: NA; V gene: TRBV6-5; CDR3 DNA: TGTGCCACCCGAGAGGTCCCCACGGGGGGCTACACCTTC; CDR3 protein: CATREVPTGGYTF
D gene: NA; J gene: TRBJ2-3; clone size: NA; V gene: TRBV7-9; CDR3 DNA: TGTGCCAGCAGCCAAGGACGGGCTAGCACAGATACGCAGTATTTT; CDR3 protein: CASSQGRASTDTQYF
D gene: NA; J gene: TRBJ1-4; clone size: NA; V gene: TRBV7-2; CDR3 DNA: TGTGCCAGCAGCGTCGACAGATCAACTAATGAAAAACTGTTTTTT; CDR3 protein: CASSVDRSTNEKLFF